This is a list of T cell receptor beta chains from one sample in a study of shared clonotypes between healthy human individuals. Data came from immunoSEQ multiplex PCR; TCRdb stores just in-frame clones and leaves some out. The sample records about a million clones, 70% to 80% being singletons. Input material: memory CD4+ T cells from PBMCs. The receptors were sampled from a young man in good health. Some clones in this sample may be carry-over from other donors' samples. Each CDR3 is given without its conserved first and last residue. The order of the fields is V gene, J gene, CDR3 protein.

TRBV27	TRBJ2-7	ASSLSGLTYEQY
TRBV18	TRBJ1-4	ASSPTAGFDEKLF
TRBV7-6	TRBJ1-1	ASSLTENTEAF
TRBV4-1	TRBJ2-1	ASSQDFLGDRERVRQF
TRBV10-2	TRBJ2-7	ASSEGLGEQY
TRBV5-1	TRBJ2-5	ASSPLSGRAEGTQY
TRBV28	TRBJ2-1	ASSYGTLGEQF
TRBV6-6	TRBJ2-3	ASSWSRTDTQY
TRBV6-5	TRBJ2-3	ASRHRQGAADTQY
TRBV5-1	TRBJ2-1	ASSLDPGGNNEQF